This note documents a single TCR beta chain sequence. Its matching antigen is unknown. The germline gives CDR1 LNHDA, CDR2 SQIVND (reference sequence). The CDR3 extends over 14 amino acids. V lost 5 bases and J lost 1, with 10 bases in between. This sample is drawn from a study of cytomegalovirus exposure and HLA in healthy donors. The wider study: Sequencing of 150 million to 200 million T cells in an earlier analysis found about 120 million unique TCR beta sequences. Study-wide results and limits: A list of around 160 TCR beta chains associated with cytomegalovirus was given. In an earlier analysis, in fewer than 700 donors, most V segments appeared productive either ~90% or ~30% of the time. A likely sequencing artifact accounted for one observed cluster of highly shared sequence variants.

The PCR was carried out with 60 Vbeta primers and 13 Jbeta primers. Sequencing was performed with immunoSEQ multiplex PCR; in TCRdb, only in-frame clones are kept and a portion is missing. The data hold 100,000 to 150,000 clones, with around 80% observed a single time. Sequenced sample: PBMCs. This sequence originates from a female donor in good health and CMV-seronegative. The chain recombines TRBV19 with TRBJ2-3; a possible D gene is TRBD2 (6 bases). CDR3 region: CASSPGRGTDTQYF. CDR3 bases: TGTGCCAGTAGTCCCGGGAGAGGCACAGATACGCAGTATTTT.